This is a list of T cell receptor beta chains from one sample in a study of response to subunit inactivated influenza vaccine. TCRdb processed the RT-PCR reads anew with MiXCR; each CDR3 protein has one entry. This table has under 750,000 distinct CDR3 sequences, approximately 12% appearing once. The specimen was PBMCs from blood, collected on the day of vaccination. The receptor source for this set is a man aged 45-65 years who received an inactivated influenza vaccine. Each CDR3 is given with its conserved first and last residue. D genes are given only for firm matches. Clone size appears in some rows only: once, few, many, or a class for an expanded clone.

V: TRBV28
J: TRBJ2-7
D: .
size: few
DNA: TGTGCCAGCACATTCGGAGTTTCCGAGCAGTACTTC
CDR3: CASTFGVSEQYF

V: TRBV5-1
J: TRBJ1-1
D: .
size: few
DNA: TGCGCCAGCAGCTTGGGCGGGGGTCGGCGGGCTGAAGCTTTCTTT
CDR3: CASSLGGGRRAEAFF

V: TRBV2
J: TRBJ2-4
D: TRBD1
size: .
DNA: TGTGCCAGCAGTAAGGGACAGAGTATGTACTTC
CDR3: CASSKGQSMYF

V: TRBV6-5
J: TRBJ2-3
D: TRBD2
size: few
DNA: TGTGCCAGCAGTTCAGGACTAGCGGGAGTGGGCACAGATACGCAGTATTTT
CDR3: CASSSGLAGVGTDTQYF

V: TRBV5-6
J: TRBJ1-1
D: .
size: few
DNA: TGTGCCAGCAGCTGGGGGGACACTGAAGCTTTCTTT
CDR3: CASSWGDTEAFF

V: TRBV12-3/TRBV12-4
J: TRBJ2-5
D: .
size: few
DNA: TGTGCCAGCAGTCCAATTGGCCAAGAGACCCAGTACTTC
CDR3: CASSPIGQETQYF

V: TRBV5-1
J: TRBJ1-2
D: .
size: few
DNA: TGCGCCAGCAGCTTGGTATCCCGAGATGGCTACACCTTC
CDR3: CASSLVSRDGYTF

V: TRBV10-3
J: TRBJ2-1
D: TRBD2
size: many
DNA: TGTGCCATCAGTGTCCGGGAGGGCCCTATCAATGAGCAGTTCTTC
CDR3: CAISVREGPINEQFF

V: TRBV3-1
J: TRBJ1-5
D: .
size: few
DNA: TGTGCCAGCAGCCAAGGGTGGGGAAATAGCAATCAGCCCCAGCATTTT
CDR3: CASSQGWGNSNQPQHF

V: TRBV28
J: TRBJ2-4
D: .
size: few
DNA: TGTGCCAGCAGAAAGCAGGGGGCCAAAAACATTCAGTACTTC
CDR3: CASRKQGAKNIQYF

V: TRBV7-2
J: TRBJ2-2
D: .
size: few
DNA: TGTGCCAGCAGCTTAGCGTCGGGCAGGACCGGGGAGCTGTTTTTT
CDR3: CASSLASGRTGELFF

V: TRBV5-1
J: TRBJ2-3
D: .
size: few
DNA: TGCGCCAGCAGCTCCGGGATCCAGAGCCTGGGCACAGATACGCAGTATTTT
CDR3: CASSSGIQSLGTDTQYF

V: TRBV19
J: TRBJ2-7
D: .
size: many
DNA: TGTGCCAGTAGTATAAGGGATACCTACGAGCAGTACTTC
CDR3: CASSIRDTYEQYF

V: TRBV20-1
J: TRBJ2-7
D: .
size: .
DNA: TGCAGTGCTAGAGATGGGACTCGGCAGTACTTC
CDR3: CSARDGTRQYF

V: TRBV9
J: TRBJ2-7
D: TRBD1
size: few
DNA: TGTGCCAGCAGCGTAGAAAGGGGGCACTACGAGCAGTACTTC
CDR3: CASSVERGHYEQYF

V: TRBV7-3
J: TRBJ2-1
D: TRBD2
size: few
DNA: TGTGCCAGCAGCTCCCTAGCGGGAAGGAATGAGCAGTTCTTC
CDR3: CASSSLAGRNEQFF

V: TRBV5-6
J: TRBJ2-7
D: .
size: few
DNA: TGTGCCAGCAGCTCACTGGGACCCAACTACGAGCAGTACTTC
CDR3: CASSSLGPNYEQYF

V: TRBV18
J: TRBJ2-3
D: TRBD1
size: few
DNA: TGTGCCAGCTCACCATCTGGACAGGGGGTTCGGGATACGCAGTATTTT
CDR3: CASSPSGQGVRDTQYF

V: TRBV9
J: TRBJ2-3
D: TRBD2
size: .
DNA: TGTGCCAGCAGCGTAGGGGCTAGCGGGAGAAGCACAGATACGCAGTATTTT
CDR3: CASSVGASGRSTDTQYF

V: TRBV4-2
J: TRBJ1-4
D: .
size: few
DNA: TGTGCCAGCAGCCAAGAGCCAGTGGAGGGTGAAAAACTGTTTTTT
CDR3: CASSQEPVEGEKLFF

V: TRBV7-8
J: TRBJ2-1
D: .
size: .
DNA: TGTGCCAGCAGCTTAACCCGGGGGGCTGGGTACAATGAGCAGTTCTTC
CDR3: CASSLTRGAGYNEQFF

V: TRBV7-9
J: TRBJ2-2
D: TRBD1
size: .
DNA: TGTGCCAGCAGGCCCGCCGGGACAGGGAACACCGGGGAGCTGTTTTTT
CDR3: CASRPAGTGNTGELFF

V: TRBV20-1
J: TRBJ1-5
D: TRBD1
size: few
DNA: TGCAGTGCTAGCAAGGGACAGTATAGCAATCAGCCCCAGCATTTT
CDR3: CSASKGQYSNQPQHF

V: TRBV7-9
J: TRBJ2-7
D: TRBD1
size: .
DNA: TGTGCCAGCAGCTTACAATTGGGACAGGGATCCCCCGAGCAGTACTTC
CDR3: CASSLQLGQGSPEQYF

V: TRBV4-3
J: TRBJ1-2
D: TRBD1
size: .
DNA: TGCGCCAGCAGCCAAGAACGCCCGAGGACAGGACTTTCGGGAGGCTACACCTTC
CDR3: CASSQERPRTGLSGGYTF

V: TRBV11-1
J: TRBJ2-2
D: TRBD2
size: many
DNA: TGTGCCAGCAGGCTTCCCTTTCGTCTAGCGGGGAACACCGGGGAGCTGTTTTTT
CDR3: CASRLPFRLAGNTGELFF

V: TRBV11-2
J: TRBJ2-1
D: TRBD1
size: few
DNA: TGTGCCAGCAGCTTAGATAGGACAGGTGAGCAGTTCTTC
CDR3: CASSLDRTGEQFF

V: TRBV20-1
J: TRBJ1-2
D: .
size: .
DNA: TGCAGTGCTAGAGACCGGGACTGGAACTATGGCTACACCTTC
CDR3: CSARDRDWNYGYTF

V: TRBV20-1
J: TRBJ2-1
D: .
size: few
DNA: TGCAGTGCTAATGACAGAGAGACTTACAATGAGCAGTTCTTC
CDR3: CSANDRETYNEQFF

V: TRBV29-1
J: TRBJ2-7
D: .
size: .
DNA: TGCAGCGTTTTATGGGAAAGCTCCTACGAGCAGTACTTC
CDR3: CSVLWESSYEQYF

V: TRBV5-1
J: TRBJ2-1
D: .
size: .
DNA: TGCGCCAGCAGCTTGGGCCGAGGATACGAGCAGTTCTTC
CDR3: CASSLGRGYEQFF

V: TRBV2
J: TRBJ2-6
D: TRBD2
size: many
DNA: TGTGCCAGCAGTTCTGGGGGGGCTGGGGCCAACGTCCTGACTTTC
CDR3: CASSSGGAGANVLTF

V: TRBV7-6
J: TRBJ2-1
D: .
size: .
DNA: TGTGCCAGCAGCCTACACATGTGGGACAATGAGCAGTTCTTC
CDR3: CASSLHMWDNEQFF

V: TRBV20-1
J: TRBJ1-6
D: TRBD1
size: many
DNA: TGCAGTGCTAGTAGGGACAGGAATTCACCCCTCCACTTT
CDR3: CSASRDRNSPLHF

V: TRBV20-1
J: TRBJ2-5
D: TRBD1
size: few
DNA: TGCAGTCGATCAAGGACAGGGAAAGAGACCCAGTACTTC
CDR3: CSRSRTGKETQYF

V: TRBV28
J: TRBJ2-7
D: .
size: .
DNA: TGTGCCAGCACGACAGGGTGGGGGGACGAGCAGTACTTC
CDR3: CASTTGWGDEQYF

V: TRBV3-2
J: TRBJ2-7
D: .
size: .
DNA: TGTGCCAGCTGCGCTTCCCGTCTTAGCGGGAGTTGGTCCGAGCAGTACTTC
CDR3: CASCASRLSGSWSEQYF

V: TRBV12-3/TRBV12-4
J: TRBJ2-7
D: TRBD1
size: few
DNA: TGTGCCAGCAGCCTCACAGGGGTGAGGTCCTACGAGCAGTACTTC
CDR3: CASSLTGVRSYEQYF